This TCR beta chain was recorded in a study of cytotoxic CD8 clonotypes in ibrutinib-treated CLL. Of note for this clone: Its target is not known.

Trimming shortened V by 4 bases and J by 4 bases, and 10 bases separated the two germline ends. CDR3 length: 13 residues. Germline-derived CDR1 and CDR2 are SGHDN and FVKESK. The table came from immunoSEQ multiplex PCR; TCRdb's copy has only in-frame clones and leaves some out. The sample carries roughly 330,000 clones, around 66% recorded once. Broader study findings: Clonality was higher at ibrutinib response and returned toward baseline at progression.

The chain joins TRBV14 to TRBJ1-2; TRBD1 might be the D (5 bases). The sequence was obtained from a human donor with chronic lymphocytic leukemia. Here the sequenced sample was PBMCs, taken after 36 months of ibrutinib treatment. CDR3 nucleotide sequence: TGTGCCAGCAGCCCGGTGGGGGTCTATGGCTACACCTTC. Its protein is CASSPVGVYGYTF.